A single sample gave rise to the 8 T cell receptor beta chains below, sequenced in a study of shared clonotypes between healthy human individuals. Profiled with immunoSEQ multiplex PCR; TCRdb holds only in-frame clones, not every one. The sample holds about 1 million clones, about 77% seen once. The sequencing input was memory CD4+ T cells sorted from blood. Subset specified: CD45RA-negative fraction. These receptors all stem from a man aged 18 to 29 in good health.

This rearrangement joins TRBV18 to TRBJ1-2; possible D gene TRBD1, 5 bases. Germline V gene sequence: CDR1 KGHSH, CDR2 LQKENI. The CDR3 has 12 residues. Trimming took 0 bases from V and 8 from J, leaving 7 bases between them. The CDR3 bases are TGTGCCAGCTCACCACCGGGGGAAGGCTACACCTTC. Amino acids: CASSPPGEGYTF.

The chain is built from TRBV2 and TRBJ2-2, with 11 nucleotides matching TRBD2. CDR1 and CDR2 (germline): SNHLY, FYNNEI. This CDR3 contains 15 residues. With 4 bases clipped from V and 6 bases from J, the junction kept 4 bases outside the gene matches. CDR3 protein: CASSGTSGRPGELFF. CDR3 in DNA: TGTGCCAGCAGTGGTACTAGCGGGAGACCCGGGGAGCTGTTTTTT.

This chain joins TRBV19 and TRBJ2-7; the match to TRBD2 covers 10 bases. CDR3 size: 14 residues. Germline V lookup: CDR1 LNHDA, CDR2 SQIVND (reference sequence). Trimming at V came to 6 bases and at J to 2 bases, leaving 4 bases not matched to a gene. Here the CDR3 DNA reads TGTGCCAGTAGATCTAGCGGGGGACCCTACGAGCAGTACTTC. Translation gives CASRSSGGPYEQYF.

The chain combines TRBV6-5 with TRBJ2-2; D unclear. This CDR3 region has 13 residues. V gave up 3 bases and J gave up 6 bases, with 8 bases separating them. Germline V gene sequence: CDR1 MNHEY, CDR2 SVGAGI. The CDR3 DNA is TGTGCCAGCAGTTATCTTACATCCGGGGAGCTGTTTTTT. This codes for CASSYLTSGELFF.

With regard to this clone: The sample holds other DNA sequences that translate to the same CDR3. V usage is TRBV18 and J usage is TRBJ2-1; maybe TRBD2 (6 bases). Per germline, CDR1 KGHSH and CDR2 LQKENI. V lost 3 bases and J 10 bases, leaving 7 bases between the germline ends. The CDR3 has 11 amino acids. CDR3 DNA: TGTGCCAGCTCACCGGCGGGGGAGCAGTTCTTC. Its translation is CASSPAGEQFF.

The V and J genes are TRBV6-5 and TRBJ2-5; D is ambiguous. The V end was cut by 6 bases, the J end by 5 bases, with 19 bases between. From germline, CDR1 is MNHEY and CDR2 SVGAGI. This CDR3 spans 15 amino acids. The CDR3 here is CASSSNSGFGETQYF. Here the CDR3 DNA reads TGTGCCAGCAGCTCTAACTCAGGCTTTGGGGAGACCCAGTACTTC.

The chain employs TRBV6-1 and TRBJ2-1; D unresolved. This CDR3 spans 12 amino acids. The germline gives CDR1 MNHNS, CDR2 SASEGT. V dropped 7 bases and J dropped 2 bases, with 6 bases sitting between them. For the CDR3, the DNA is TGTGCCAGCAAGGCACCCTACAATGAGCAGTTCTTC. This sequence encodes CASKAPYNEQFF.

The CDR3 sequence: CASSNGQGPTSTDTQYF. CDR3 nucleotides: TGTGCCAGCTCCAACGGACAGGGACCCACTAGCACAGATACGCAGTATTTT. The chain is built from TRBV18 and TRBJ2-3; TRBD1 matches 8 bases. Germline CDR1 and CDR2: KGHSH and LQKENI. The V and J ends lost 6 bases and 0 bases, in that order; junction bases with no gene match: 11. CDR3 size: 17 residues.